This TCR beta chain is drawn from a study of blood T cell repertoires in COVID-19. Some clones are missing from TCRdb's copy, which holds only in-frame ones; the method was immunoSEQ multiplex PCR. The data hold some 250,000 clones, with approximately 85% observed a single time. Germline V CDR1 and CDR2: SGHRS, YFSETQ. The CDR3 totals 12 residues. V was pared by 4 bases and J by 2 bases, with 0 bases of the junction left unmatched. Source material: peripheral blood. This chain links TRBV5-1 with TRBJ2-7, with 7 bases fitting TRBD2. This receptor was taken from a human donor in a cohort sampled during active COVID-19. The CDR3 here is CASSAGAYEQYF. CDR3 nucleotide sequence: TGCGCCAGCAGCGCGGGGGCCTACGAGCAGTACTTC.